This TCR beta chain was captured by sequencing in a study of OX40 agonist ivuxolimab in advanced cancers. The germline V gene has CDR1 MNHEY and CDR2 SVGAGI. The length of the CDR3 is 16 residues. The J segment lost 4 bases and the V segment lost 0 bases, leaving 9 bases of the junction unmatched. The method was immunoSEQ multiplex PCR; TCRdb's version includes in-frame clones alone and lacks a portion of them. This table holds roughly 42,000 clones, about 91% found once. The specimen comprised CD4+ or CD8+ T cells sorted from blood, sampled in a trial of the OX40 agonist ivuxolimab. The V call is TRBV6-5, the J call TRBJ2-7; 7 bases line up with TRBD1. This TCR derives from an adult with an advanced solid tumor such as melanoma, head and neck, liver or kidney cancer. CDR3 in amino acids: CASSYSGFEGAYEQYF. CDR3 DNA: TGTGCCAGCAGTTACTCGGGGTTCGAGGGGGCTTACGAGCAGTACTTC.